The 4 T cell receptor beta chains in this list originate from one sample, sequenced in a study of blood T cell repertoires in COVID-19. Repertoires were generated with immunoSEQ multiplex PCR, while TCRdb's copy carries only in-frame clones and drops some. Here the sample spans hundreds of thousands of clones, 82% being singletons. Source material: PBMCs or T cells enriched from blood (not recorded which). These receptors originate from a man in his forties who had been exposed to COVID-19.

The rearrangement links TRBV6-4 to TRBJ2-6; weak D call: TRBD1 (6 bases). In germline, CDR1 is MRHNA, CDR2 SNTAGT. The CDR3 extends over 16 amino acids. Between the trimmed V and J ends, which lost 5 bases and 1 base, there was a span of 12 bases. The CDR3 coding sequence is TGTGCCAGCAGTAAAAAAACAGGGTCTGGGGCCAACGTCCTGACTTTC. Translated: CASSKKTGSGANVLTF.

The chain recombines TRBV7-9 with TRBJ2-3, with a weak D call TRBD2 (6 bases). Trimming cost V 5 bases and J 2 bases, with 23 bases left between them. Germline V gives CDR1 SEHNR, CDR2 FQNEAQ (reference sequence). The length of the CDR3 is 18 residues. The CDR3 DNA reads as TGTGCCAGCAGCCCCCTCGCGGGACGCCACCTATACACAGATACGCAGTATTTT. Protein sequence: CASSPLAGRHLYTDTQYF.

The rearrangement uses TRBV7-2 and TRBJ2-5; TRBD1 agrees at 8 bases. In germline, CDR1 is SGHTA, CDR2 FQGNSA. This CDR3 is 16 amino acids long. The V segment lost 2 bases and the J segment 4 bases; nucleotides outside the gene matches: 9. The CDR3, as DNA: TGTGCCAGCAGCTTACCCTCAGGGGGCGGCGGAGAGACCCAGTACTTC. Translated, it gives CASSLPSGGGGETQYF.

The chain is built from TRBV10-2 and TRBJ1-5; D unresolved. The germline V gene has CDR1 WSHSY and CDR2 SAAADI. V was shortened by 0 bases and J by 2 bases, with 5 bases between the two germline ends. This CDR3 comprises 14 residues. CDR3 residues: CASSESGGNQPQHF. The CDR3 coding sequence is TGCGCCAGCAGTGAGTCCGGAGGCAATCAGCCCCAGCATTTT.